This T cell receptor (beta chain) was found in a study of blood T cells in healthy people across ages. Of note for this clonotype: One end of the junction varies from germline; a read error may be responsible.

The second PCR ran roughly 6 to 12 cycles with a sample-barcoded 5' primer and J-beta primers. Each cDNA was tagged by a template-switch adaptor containing 12 random nucleotides. TCRdb redid the calling of the 5' RACE reads with MiXCR, one entry per CDR3 protein. The sample lists about 1.6 million distinct CDR3 sequences; around 35% were seen once. CDR3 size: 17 residues. The germline V gene encodes CDR1 SGHAT and CDR2 FQNNGV. The origin of this receptor is a woman aged 25 to 45 in good health. The sample comprised blood. V gene TRBV11-2 combines with J gene TRBJ2-7; 7 bases are shared with TRBD2. This chain's CDR3 is CASNLDPSASGSYEQYF. CDR3 bases: TGTGCCAGCAACTTAGACCCCTCGGCTAGCGGTTCCTACGAGCAGTACTTC.